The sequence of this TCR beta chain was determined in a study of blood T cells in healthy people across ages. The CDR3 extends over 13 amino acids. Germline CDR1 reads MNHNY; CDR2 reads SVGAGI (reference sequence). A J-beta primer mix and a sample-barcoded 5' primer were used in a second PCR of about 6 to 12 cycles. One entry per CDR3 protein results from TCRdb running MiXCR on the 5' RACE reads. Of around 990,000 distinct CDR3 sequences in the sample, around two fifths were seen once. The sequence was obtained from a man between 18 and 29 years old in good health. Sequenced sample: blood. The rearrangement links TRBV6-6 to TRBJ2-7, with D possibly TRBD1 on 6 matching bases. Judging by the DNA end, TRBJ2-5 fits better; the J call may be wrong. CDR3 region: CASSTGSRETQYF. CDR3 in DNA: TGTGCCAGCAGCACAGGGAGTCGAGAGACCCAGTACTTC.